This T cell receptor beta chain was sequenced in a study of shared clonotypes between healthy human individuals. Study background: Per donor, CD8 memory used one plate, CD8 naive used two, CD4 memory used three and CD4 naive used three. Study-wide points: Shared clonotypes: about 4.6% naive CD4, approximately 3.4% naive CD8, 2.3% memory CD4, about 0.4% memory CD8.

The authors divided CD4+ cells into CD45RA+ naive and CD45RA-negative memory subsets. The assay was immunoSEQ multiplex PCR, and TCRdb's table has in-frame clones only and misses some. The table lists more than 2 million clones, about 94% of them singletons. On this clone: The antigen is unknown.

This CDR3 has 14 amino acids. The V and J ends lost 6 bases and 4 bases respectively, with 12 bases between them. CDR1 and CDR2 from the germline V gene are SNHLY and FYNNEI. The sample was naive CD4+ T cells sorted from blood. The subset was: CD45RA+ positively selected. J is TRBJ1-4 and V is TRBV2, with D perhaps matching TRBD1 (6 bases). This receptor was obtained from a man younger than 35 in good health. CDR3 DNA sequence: TGTGCCAGCAGGGGCGGGGGCCTTAATGAAAAACTGTTTTTT. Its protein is CASRGGGLNEKLFF.